These T cell receptor beta chains were read from a single sample in a study of cytomegalovirus exposure and HLA in healthy donors. Clones were sequenced by immunoSEQ multiplex PCR, and TCRdb holds only the in-frame ones, with some missing. Of around 140,000 clones in the sample, roughly three quarters were seen once. Sequencing was carried out using PBMCs. These receptors were collected from a woman younger than 30 in good health and CMV-seronegative. Each CDR3 is given with its conserved first and last residue. D genes are given only for firm matches. Clone size, where shown, is once, few, many, or a class for clones that have expanded.

CAWSVHQESSGNTIYF,TGTGCCTGGAGTGTACATCAGGAATCCTCTGGAAACACCATATATTTT,TRBJ1-3,TRBV30,NA,NA
CGGTGSDGYTF,TGTGGAGGAACAGGGAGTGATGGCTACACCTTC,TRBJ1-2,TRBV30,NA,NA
CASSYSRDSLNTEAFF,TGTGCCAGCAGTTACTCGAGGGACAGCCTGAACACTGAAGCTTTCTTT,TRBJ1-1,TRBV6-5,TRBD1,NA
CASSIRIRYEQYF,TGTGCCAGTAGTATACGTATCCGGTACGAGCAGTACTTC,TRBJ2-7,TRBV19,NA,NA
CASSLETSNEQFF,TGTGCCAGCAGCTTAGAGACTAGTAATGAGCAGTTCTTC,TRBJ2-1,TRBV7-2,NA,few
CASRSPMRAGDNEQFF,TGTGCCAGCAGATCACCGATGCGGGCAGGGGACAATGAGCAGTTCTTC,TRBJ2-1,TRBV27,NA,few
CASSLGQGIGELFF,TGCGCCAGCAGCTTGGGACAGGGGATCGGGGAGCTGTTTTTT,TRBJ2-2,TRBV5-1,TRBD1,NA
CAWDRGWNEQFF,TGTGCCTGGGACAGGGGTTGGAATGAGCAGTTCTTC,TRBJ2-1,TRBV30,TRBD1,NA
CASIQGGVGYNEQFF,TGTGCCAGCATCCAAGGGGGAGTTGGCTACAATGAGCAGTTCTTC,TRBJ2-1,TRBV2,NA,NA
CASSKKPGTGAFF,TGTGCCAGTAGTAAAAAACCCGGGACAGGGGCTTTCTTT,TRBJ1-1,TRBV19,TRBD1,NA
CASSPQGWETQYF,TGTGCCAGTAGTCCCCAGGGCTGGGAGACCCAGTACTTC,TRBJ2-5,TRBV19,NA,NA
CASSAQEGENTEAFF,TGTGCCAGCAGCGCTCAGGAGGGAGAGAACACTGAAGCTTTCTTT,TRBJ1-1,TRBV9,NA,few
CASSHPGGGSYEQYF,TGTGCCAGCAGTCACCCAGGGGGCGGTTCCTACGAGCAGTACTTC,TRBJ2-7,TRBV6-5,TRBD1,NA
CASSFTVSSGNTIYF,TGTGCCAGCAGCTTTACAGTGAGCTCTGGAAACACCATATATTTT,TRBJ1-3,TRBV7-2,NA,NA